A selection of T cell receptor beta chains follows, all from one sample in a study of cytomegalovirus exposure and HLA in healthy donors. Only in-frame clones appear in the TCRdb table, and some are missing; sequencing was by immunoSEQ multiplex PCR. The table shows approximately 100,000 clones, with roughly 10% occurring only once. The sequencing sample was made of PBMCs. These TCRs come from a middle-aged man in good health and CMV-seropositive. Each CDR3 is given without its conserved first and last residue. Fields, in order: clone size, CDR3 length, D gene, V gene, CDR3 protein. The D gene is left open where the match is weak. Rows may omit the clone size; those that give it use once, few, many or a size class.

size: few
length: 12
D: TRBD2
V: TRBV12-5
CDR3: ASGLGDYLYEQY

size: -
length: 14
D: -
V: TRBV28
CDR3: ASSLSFGRSAETQY

size: -
length: 15
D: -
V: TRBV7-9
CDR3: ASSSQDRFGVHWEQY

size: -
length: 15
D: -
V: TRBV30
CDR3: AWSVLGGGLSVYGYT

size: -
length: 15
D: -
V: TRBV28
CDR3: ASSPPRPGNAAYEQY

size: -
length: 13
D: TRBD1
V: TRBV7-9
CDR3: ASSPGRTGDTEAF

size: -
length: 14
D: TRBD2
V: TRBV11-2
CDR3: ASSYRTSGESYEQY

size: few
length: 10
D: -
V: TRBV5-6
CDR3: ASSFTGYEQY

size: few
length: 11
D: TRBD1
V: TRBV27
CDR3: ASSSQGANGYT

size: -
length: 11
D: -
V: TRBV7-7
CDR3: ASSLTRDGELF

size: -
length: 10
D: -
V: TRBV6-5
CDR3: ASSFRPNEQF

size: -
length: 10
D: TRBD1
V: TRBV6-5
CDR3: ASSPGGADYT

size: -
length: 14
D: TRBD1
V: TRBV5-4
CDR3: ASSPLTGTVNNEQF

size: few
length: 13
D: TRBD1
V: TRBV7-3
CDR3: ASSPTGVGNSPLH

size: few
length: 11
D: TRBD1
V: TRBV2
CDR3: ARRTGQWEKLF

size: -
length: 11
D: -
V: TRBV11-3
CDR3: ASSLEVGTEAF

size: few
length: 12
D: TRBD1
V: TRBV5-4
CDR3: ASSPTGTTGELF

size: few
length: 12
D: TRBD1
V: TRBV7-2
CDR3: ASSPDRGLETQY

size: -
length: 13
D: TRBD2
V: TRBV19
CDR3: ASSRREGSTDTQY

size: -
length: 13
D: -
V: TRBV28
CDR3: ASSVQERELNIQY

size: few
length: 12
D: -
V: TRBV27
CDR3: ASSLSGTAGDAF

size: -
length: 17
D: -
V: TRBV5-4
CDR3: ASNQIQGVTSAAGDTQY